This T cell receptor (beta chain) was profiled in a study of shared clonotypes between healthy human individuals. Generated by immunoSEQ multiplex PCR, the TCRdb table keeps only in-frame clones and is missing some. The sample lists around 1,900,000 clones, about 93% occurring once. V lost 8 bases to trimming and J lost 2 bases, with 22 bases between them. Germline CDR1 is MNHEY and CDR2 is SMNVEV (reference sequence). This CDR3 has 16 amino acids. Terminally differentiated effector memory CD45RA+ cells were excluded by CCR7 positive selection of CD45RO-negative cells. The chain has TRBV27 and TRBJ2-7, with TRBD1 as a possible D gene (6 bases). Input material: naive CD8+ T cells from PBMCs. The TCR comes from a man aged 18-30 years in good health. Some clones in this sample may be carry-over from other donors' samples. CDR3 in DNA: TGTGCCAGCCTGACCCACAATAGCAGGGGAACCTACGAGCAGTACTTC. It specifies CASLTHNSRGTYEQYF.